The T cell receptor (beta chain) described here comes from a study of CD8 T cells in Susac syndrome. Study at large: Sequencing included Susac syndrome patients, roughly six of them with active disease and eight in remission. Patients with Susac syndrome were therapy-naive, on corticosteroids, or on intravenous immunoglobulin alone at the time that blood was drawn.

Reverse transcription used about 0.45 to 1 ug RNA and random hexamers. immunoSEQ multiplex PCR amplified TCR beta CDR3 across 54 Vbeta, 13 Jbeta. TCRdb re-called the immunoSEQ multiplex PCR reads through MiXCR, storing one row per CDR3 protein. The sample carries over 150,000 distinct CDR3 sequences, around 94% recorded once. Trimming left V 2 bases short and J 3 bases short, with 13 bases between. Germline V gene data show CDR1 as GTSNPN and CDR2 as SVGIG (reference sequence). The CDR3 is made up of 14 amino acids. The chain combines TRBV30 with TRBJ1-1; D gene unclear. This sequence originates from a human donor with Susac syndrome. Sequencing was carried out using CD4+ T cells from PBMCs. The CDR3 region is CAWSPNREDTEAFF. CDR3 DNA: TGTGCCTGGAGTCCCAACCGGGAGGACACTGAAGCTTTCTTT.